This entry features one T cell receptor (beta chain) sequence. Its antigen remains unidentified. An end of the junction differs from the germline gene, which may be a read error. Every donor provided around 9.3 milliliters of peripheral blood. This entry is derived from a study of blood T cells in healthy people across ages. Study in general: For every two T cells, template switching captured about one barcoded beta molecule. Regarding the study as a whole: Aged donors had fewer naive CD4+ cells and lower diversity than long-lived donors.

The CDR3 totals 15 residues. Per germline, CDR1 SGHRS and CDR2 YFSETQ. Combining a sample-barcoded 5' primer with a J-beta primer mix, a second PCR ran for roughly 7 to 12 cycles. Every sample gave at least 3 million paired-end reads containing CDR3. TCRdb processed the 5' RACE reads anew with MiXCR; each CDR3 protein has one entry. The data hold hundreds of thousands of distinct CDR3 sequences, with approximately 31% observed a single time. Sequencing was carried out using blood. This TCR came from an elderly woman in good health. The chain is built from TRBV5-1 and TRBJ1-1; TRBD1 agrees at 7 bases. CDR3 protein: CASSPGQNRNTGAFF. DNA for the CDR3: TGCGCCAGCAGCCCGGGACAGAATCGGAACACTGGAGCTTTCTTT.